Listed below are T cell receptor beta chains from one sample, sequenced in a study of blood T cell repertoires in COVID-19. TCRdb keeps only in-frame clones here, not all; method: immunoSEQ multiplex PCR. The sample holds roughly 500,000 clones, 89% seen once. Sequenced input: peripheral blood. Source of these receptors: a man aged 18 to 30 with COVID-19, enrolled during active disease. The CDR3 runs from the conserved cysteine through the conserved F or W. The D gene is left open where the match is weak. The size field is filled for only some rows; it gives once, few, many or a size class.

j_call,v_call,clone_size,d_call,cdr3_nt,cdr3_aa
TRBJ1-2,TRBV14,NA,TRBD1,TGTGCCAGCAGCCCCTCCGTTGGACAGGGGAGGATTGGTGGCTACACCTTC,CASSPSVGQGRIGGYTF
TRBJ2-7,TRBV5-5,NA,TRBD1,TGTGCCAGCAGCCCTCCTTGGGGACAGGAGTTTACCGAGCAGTACTTC,CASSPPWGQEFTEQYF
TRBJ2-4,TRBV5-4,NA,TRBD1,TGTGCCAGCAGCTTGACCGGGACAGGGACCAAAAACATTCAGTACTTC,CASSLTGTGTKNIQYF
TRBJ2-1,TRBV3-1/TRBV3-2,NA,TRBD2,TGTGCCAGCAGCCGCCGGGGGGGCTACAATGAGCAGTTCTTC,CASSRRGGYNEQFF
TRBJ2-2,TRBV28,NA,TRBD2,TGTGCCAGCAGCTTCTCCGGACTAGCGGGAAACACCGGGGAGCTGTTTTTT,CASSFSGLAGNTGELFF
TRBJ2-7,TRBV20-1,NA,TRBD1,TGCAGTGCTAGTGTAGGGACAGCCTCTCGCGAGCAGTACTTC,CSASVGTASREQYF
TRBJ2-5,TRBV5-1,once,TRBD1,TGCGCCAGCAGCAGGACAGGGATTCAAGAGACCCAGTACTTC,CASSRTGIQETQYF
TRBJ2-7,TRBV2,few,NA,TGTGCCAGCAGTTACTCCTACGAGCAGTACTTC,CASSYSYEQYF
TRBJ2-7,TRBV5-1,NA,TRBD2,TGCGCCAGCAGCTGGGGAGGGCTAGACGCAGTCGAGCAGTACTTC,CASSWGGLDAVEQYF
TRBJ1-3,TRBV10-2,NA,NA,TGCGCCAGCAGTGCGGTCGAGGGAAACACCATATATTTT,CASSAVEGNTIYF
TRBJ2-1,TRBV27,NA,NA,TGTGCCAGCAGTTTCAGGGGAGGGAACAATGAGCAGTTCTTC,CASSFRGGNNEQFF
TRBJ2-6,TRBV5-1,NA,NA,TGCGCCAGCAGCTTTATCGGGGGACCCTCTGGGGCCAACGTCCTGACTTTC,CASSFIGGPSGANVLTF
TRBJ1-1,TRBV18,NA,NA,TGTGCCAGCTCTCTTTTAGACAGGCCGAACACTGAAGCTTTCTTT,CASSLLDRPNTEAFF
TRBJ2-7,TRBV7-9,NA,NA,TGTGCCAGCAGCTTAGGGTATAGTCCCTACGAGCAGTACTTC,CASSLGYSPYEQYF
TRBJ2-5,TRBV5-1,NA,TRBD2,TGCGCCAGCAAGGATGAGCGGGGGGCTGAGACCCAGTACTTC,CASKDERGAETQYF
TRBJ2-7,TRBV13,NA,TRBD2,TGTGCCAGCAGCTTAATAAGCGGGGCTCACGAGCAGTACTTC,CASSLISGAHEQYF
TRBJ2-1,TRBV6-5,NA,TRBD2,TGTGCCAGCAGTTACCAAAGCGGGGATGAGCAGTTCTTC,CASSYQSGDEQFF
TRBJ2-2,TRBV7-2,NA,NA,TGTGCCAGCAGCAGAAATCGGGGCACCGGGGAGCTGTTTTTT,CASSRNRGTGELFF
TRBJ1-4,TRBV30,once,NA,TGTGCCTGGAGTGAGTGGCAGAACCTGGCAACTAATGAAAAACTGTTTTTT,CAWSEWQNLATNEKLFF
TRBJ1-2,TRBV2,NA,NA,TGTGCCAGCAGCGAAATAGCGACAAGAGGAGTTTCTGGCTACACCTTC,CASSEIATRGVSGYTF
TRBJ1-5,TRBV6-5,NA,NA,TGTGCCAGCAGACCGGGAGGGATCGAAGGTCAGCCCCAGCATTTT,CASRPGGIEGQPQHF
TRBJ1-2,TRBV19,NA,NA,TGTGCCAGTATGGACACGGCCAGGTATGGCTACACCTTC,CASMDTARYGYTF
TRBJ2-1,TRBV5-6,NA,NA,TGTGCCAGCAGCGGGAGGACCGGCCTTAGCTCCTACAATGAGCAGTTCTTC,CASSGRTGLSSYNEQFF
TRBJ1-1,TRBV29-1,NA,NA,TGCAGCGTTTTATGGGCCCCTGAAGCTTTCTTT,CSVLWAPEAFF
TRBJ2-3,TRBV6-5,NA,NA,TGTGCCAGCAGTTACTTCCGGGGGACAGATACGCAGTATTTT,CASSYFRGTDTQYF
TRBJ2-7,TRBV12-3/TRBV12-4,once,NA,TGTGCCAGCAGTTTTGGGTCGGGGCAGTACTTC,CASSFGSGQYF
TRBJ2-3,TRBV5-5,NA,NA,TGTGCCAGCAGCTTGTCTCCAGCGGGCACAGATACGCAGTATTTT,CASSLSPAGTDTQYF
TRBJ1-2,TRBV29-1,NA,TRBD1,TGCAGCGTTGGTAGGACAGGGTTTGGATATGGCTACACCTTC,CSVGRTGFGYGYTF
TRBJ2-1,TRBV19,NA,TRBD2,TGTGCCAGTAGTACCGGGACTAGCGGTTTCAATGAGCAGTTCTTC,CASSTGTSGFNEQFF
TRBJ2-4,TRBV12-3/TRBV12-4,NA,NA,TGTGCCAGCAGTTTAGGCCCCAGGAACATTCAGTACTTC,CASSLGPRNIQYF
TRBJ1-1,TRBV6-5,once,NA,TGTGCCAGCAGTTCCAGTTCCATGAACACTGAAGCTTTCTTT,CASSSSSMNTEAFF
TRBJ2-1,TRBV5-5,NA,TRBD2,TGTGCCAGCAGCCTGGGACTAGCGGGAGGGGCGGTTCGGAATGAGCAGTTCTTC,CASSLGLAGGAVRNEQFF
TRBJ2-7,TRBV5-1,few,TRBD2,TGCGCCAGCAAAGGGGCGGGGGGATACGAGCAGTACTTC,CASKGAGGYEQYF
TRBJ1-2,TRBV6-5,NA,NA,TGTGCCAGCAGTTACCCGGGAAATGGCTACACCTTC,CASSYPGNGYTF
TRBJ2-2,TRBV3-1/TRBV3-2,NA,NA,TGTGCCAGCAGCCGCCGGGATAACACCGGGGAGCTGTTTTTT,CASSRRDNTGELFF
TRBJ2-3,TRBV25-1,NA,NA,TGTGCCAGCAGTGGAAGGTCTAGCGGCACAGATACGCAGTATTTT,CASSGRSSGTDTQYF
TRBJ2-3,TRBV7-9,NA,NA,TGTGCCAGCAGCTTAGCGCTAGGGGGAAGGGCGCAGTATTTT,CASSLALGGRAQYF
TRBJ2-1,TRBV5-5,NA,NA,TGTGCCAGCAGCTTGAGGCCTAGCTCCTACAATGAGCAGTTCTTC,CASSLRPSSYNEQFF
TRBJ2-5,TRBV5-1,NA,NA,TGCGCCAGCAGCCCGGACTCTTACCCGGAGACCCAGTACTTC,CASSPDSYPETQYF
TRBJ1-5,TRBV19,NA,NA,TGTGCCAGTGACTATGGGGGCCGTAGCAATCAGCCCCAGCATTTT,CASDYGGRSNQPQHF
TRBJ2-5,TRBV6-7,NA,TRBD1,TGTGCCAGCCCACCGGACAGGGGGCGCGGGGAGACCCAGTACTTC,CASPPDRGRGETQYF
TRBJ1-4,TRBV30,NA,NA,TGTGCCTGGAATCACGGGGGGGTTGAAAAACTGTTTTTT,CAWNHGGVEKLFF
TRBJ2-7,TRBV14,NA,TRBD2,TGTGCCAGCAGCCAAACCGGGACTACCTCCTACGAGCAGTACTTC,CASSQTGTTSYEQYF
TRBJ1-1,TRBV5-4,NA,NA,TGTGCCAGCAGCTTGGTCGACACTGAAGCTTTCTTT,CASSLVDTEAFF
TRBJ2-1,TRBV27,NA,NA,TGTGCCAGCAGTTTTACGACTGGAGACAATGAGCAGTTCTTC,CASSFTTGDNEQFF
TRBJ2-1,TRBV5-4,NA,NA,TGTGCCAGCAGTCAGTTGCGGCAGACCTACAATGAGCAGTTCTTC,CASSQLRQTYNEQFF
TRBJ1-4,TRBV6-5,NA,NA,TGTGCCAGCAGGGCCAAGAGGGGCGGGGAACTGTTTTTT,CASRAKRGGELFF
TRBJ2-3,TRBV5-4,once,NA,TGTGCCAGCAGCTTGGGACTGCCCCCAGATACGCAGTATTTT,CASSLGLPPDTQYF